This T cell receptor (beta chain) came from a study of T cells after yellow fever vaccination. Whole-study results and caveats: Detected again after the booster were most primary-vaccination clones, at 96% CD4 and around 91% CD8.

This clonotype was detected many times. Its antigen remains unidentified. The germline CDR1 and CDR2 sequences are DFQATT and SNEGSKA (reference sequence). This CDR3 contains 13 residues. Trimming cost V 4 bases and J 10 bases, with 17 bases left between them. TCRdb independently ran MiXCR on the 5' RACE reads; one entry per CDR3 protein. The repertoire holds a few hundred thousand distinct CDR3 sequences, with roughly 7.2% as singletons. This rearrangement joins TRBV20-1 to TRBJ2-1; maybe TRBD1 (5 bases). The sequence was collected from a man aged 25 to 40 who received the YFV17D yellow fever vaccine. The sequencing here drew on CD4+ T cells sorted from PBMCs, taken 15 days after the yellow fever booster vaccination. The CDR3 region has the DNA TGCAGTGCTAACCCTGACAGCTATGGGGAGCAGTTCTTC. Its translation: CSANPDSYGEQFF.